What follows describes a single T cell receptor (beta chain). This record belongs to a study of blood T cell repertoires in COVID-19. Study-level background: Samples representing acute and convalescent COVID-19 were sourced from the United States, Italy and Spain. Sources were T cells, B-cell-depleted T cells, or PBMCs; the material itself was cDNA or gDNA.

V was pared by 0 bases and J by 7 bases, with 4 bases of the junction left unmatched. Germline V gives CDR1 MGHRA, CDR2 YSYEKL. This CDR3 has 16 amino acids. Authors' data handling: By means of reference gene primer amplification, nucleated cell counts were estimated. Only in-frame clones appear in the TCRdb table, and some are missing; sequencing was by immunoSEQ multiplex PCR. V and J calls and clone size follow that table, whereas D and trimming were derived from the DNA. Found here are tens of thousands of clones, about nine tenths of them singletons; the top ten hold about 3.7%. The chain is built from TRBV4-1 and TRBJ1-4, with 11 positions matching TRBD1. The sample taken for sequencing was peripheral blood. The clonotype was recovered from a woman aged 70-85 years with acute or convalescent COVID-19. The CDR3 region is CASSQDPGTGGEKLFF. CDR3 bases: TGCGCCAGCAGCCAAGATCCCGGGACAGGGGGTGAAAAACTGTTTTTT.